The 26 T cell receptor beta chains below all came from one sample that was sequenced in a study of CD8+ T cells in alopecia areata. After isolation, RNA underwent reverse transcription to generate cDNA as the sequencing template. Only in-frame clones appear in the TCRdb table, and some are missing; sequencing was by immunoSEQ multiplex PCR. Among around 190,000 clones listed, less than 65% were seen once. As for treatment: oral pan-JAK inhibitor, 5-10 mg twice daily. Source: CD4+ T cells sorted from blood, taken at week 24, from a patient treated with tofacitinib. The receptors here all came from a human donor with alopecia areata.

The chain employs TRBV11-2 and TRBJ2-2; the D gene is possibly TRBD2 (5 bases). The CDR3 loop spans 17 amino acids. Germline V gene lookup returns CDR1 SGHAT and CDR2 FQNNGV. Trimming took 5 bases from V and 4 from J, leaving 20 bases between them. The CDR3 DNA is TGTGCCAGCAGCCGTAAACCGGGAAGACCCTCCACCGGGGAGCTGTTTTTT. This translates into CASSRKPGRPSTGELFF.

This clone was observed a handful of times. The chain recombines TRBV5-1 with TRBJ2-1; TRBD1 is a possible D gene (9 bases). The germline V gene encodes CDR1 SGHRS and CDR2 YFSETQ. The CDR3 spans 15 residues. V was cut by 5 bases and J by 4 bases, with 16 bases left in between. The CDR3 region is CASRVAGQGYNEQFF. CDR3 coding DNA: TGCGCCAGCAGGGTAGCGGGACAGGGATACAATGAGCAGTTCTTC.

This chain uses TRBV9 with TRBJ2-7, with D unclear. This CDR3 spans 14 amino acids. Germline CDR1 and CDR2: SGDLS and YYNGEE. V was shortened by 3 bases and J by 2 bases, with 12 bases between the two germline ends. The CDR3 spells CASSAREGTYEQYF. The CDR3 nucleotides are TGTGCCAGCAGCGCTAGGGAAGGAACCTACGAGCAGTACTTC.

The chain links TRBV6-1 to TRBJ2-3; 8 bases fit TRBD2. CDR3 length: 14 amino acids. The V gene's germline CDR1 is MNHNS and CDR2 SASEGT. The CDR3 protein is CASAGGLGTDTQYF. CDR3 nucleotide sequence: TGTGCTAGTGCGGGGGGCCTGGGAACAGATACGCAGTATTTT.

CDR3 sequence: CASSFTGEETQYF. The CDR3 DNA reads TGTGCCAGCAGCTTCACAGGGGAAGAGACCCAGTACTTC. V usage is TRBV11-1 and J usage is TRBJ2-5, with 7 positions matching TRBD1. V lost 3 bases and J lost 3; bases outside the gene matches: 1. Per the germline V gene, CDR1 is SGHAT and CDR2 is FQDESV (reference sequence). The CDR3 is 13 residues long. Together with reference TRBV11-1 and TRBJ2-5, the CDR3 gives the full variable domain: EAEVAQSPRYKITEKSQAVAFWCDPISGHATLYWYRQILGQGPELLVQFQDESVVDDSQLPKDRFSAERLKGVDSTLKIQPAELGDSAMYLCASSFTGEETQYFGPGTRLLVL.

The rearrangement joins TRBV29-1 to TRBJ1-2, with a weak D call TRBD1 (5 bases). The CDR3 has 12 amino acids. Germline CDR1 and CDR2: SQVTM and ANQGSEA. V was trimmed by 6 bases and J by 8 bases, leaving 16 bases between them. The CDR3 DNA is TGCAGCGTACGAGGGACGGGTGACGGCTACACCTTC. This codes for CSVRGTGDGYTF.

V usage is TRBV25-1 and J usage is TRBJ1-2; the D gene is possibly TRBD1 (5 bases). V was trimmed by 1 base and J by 4 bases, leaving 10 bases between them. CDR3 size: 14 residues. Germline assignment: CDR1 MGHDK and CDR2 SYGVNS. CDR3 DNA: TGTGCCAGCAGTGAATGGGGGGGACTCTATGGCTACACCTTC. Translation gives CASSEWGGLYGYTF.

This chain joins TRBV13 and TRBJ2-7; D perhaps matches TRBD2 (6 bases). Germline CDR1 PRHDT, CDR2 FYEKMQ (reference sequence). The CDR3 contains 15 residues. V was shortened by 5 bases and J by 0 bases, with 14 bases between the two germline ends. Here the CDR3 reads CASSRNLGGSYEQYF. The CDR3 nucleotides read TGTGCCAGCAGCCGTAATTTGGGAGGCTCCTACGAGCAGTACTTC. The whole variable domain, remainder taken from reference TRBV13 and TRBJ2-7, is AAGVIQSPRHLIKEKRETATLKCYPIPRHDTVYWYQQGPGQDPQFLISFYEKMQSDKGSIPDRFSAQQFSDYHSELNMSSLELGDSALYFCASSRNLGGSYEQYFGPGTRLTVT.

The CDR3 sequence: CSVGGHPTNEKLFF. The CDR3 bases are TGCAGCGTTGGGGGACACCCAACTAATGAAAAACTGTTTTTT. V usage is TRBV29-1 and J usage is TRBJ1-4; D might be TRBD1 (6 bases). This CDR3 is built from 14 residues. V was trimmed by 4 bases and J by 0 bases, leaving 9 bases between them. CDR1 is SQVTM, CDR2 ANQGSEA, per germline.

This chain links TRBV4-1 with TRBJ1-6, with no clear D. Germline-derived CDR1 and CDR2 are MGHRA and YSYEKL. The V and J ends lost 4 bases and 9 bases respectively, with 16 bases between them. The CDR3 has 15 residues. The CDR3 reads CASSPRELFFSPLHF. DNA of the CDR3: TGCGCCAGCAGCCCTCGGGAGCTATTTTTTTCACCCCTCCACTTT.

For this clone: Other DNA sequences from this sample encode an identical CDR3 as well. The chain couples TRBV11-2 to TRBJ2-3, with D unresolved. Germline CDR1 SGHAT, CDR2 FQNNGV. Trimming shortened V by 4 bases and J by 2 bases, and 1 base separated the two germline ends. The CDR3 contains 11 residues. CDR3 sequence reads: CASSSTDTQYF. DNA of the CDR3: TGTGCCAGCAGCTCCACAGATACGCAGTATTTT.

The gene calls are TRBV11-1 and TRBJ2-7, with TRBD1 as a possible D gene (5 bases). CDR1 is SGHAT and CDR2 is FQDESV in the germline V gene (reference sequence). The ends were cut back, 0 bases at V and 4 bases at J, with 16 bases in the middle. CDR3 length equals 16 residues. CDR3 bases: TGTGCCAGCAGCTTAGCGCAGTCGGACACGGTTTACGAGCAGTACTTC. As protein: CASSLAQSDTVYEQYF.

V is TRBV12-5 and J is TRBJ2-1; 8 nucleotides line up with TRBD2. Per the germline V gene, CDR1 is LGHNT and CDR2 is FRNRAP. The length of the CDR3 is 15 residues. Germline trimming cut 6 bases from V and 5 bases from J; bases unmatched to any gene: 9. The CDR3 here is CASGNSGTRHNEQFF. DNA for the CDR3: TGTGCTAGTGGCAATTCCGGGACTAGACACAATGAGCAGTTCTTC.

CDR3 coding DNA: TGTGCCAGCAGCGCCGGAACGGCTAACTATGGCTACACCTTC. It codes for CASSAGTANYGYTF. V usage is TRBV6-5 and J usage is TRBJ1-2; D is unclear. The CDR3 runs to 14 residues. Per germline, CDR1 MNHEY and CDR2 SVGAGI. Trimming stripped 6 bases from V and 0 bases from J, with 11 bases between.

The chain employs TRBV5-1 and TRBJ2-3, with D tentatively TRBD1 (6 bases). The CDR3 has 15 residues. The germline gives CDR1 SGHRS, CDR2 YFSETQ. V was shortened by 2 bases and J by 2 bases, with 12 bases between the two germline ends. The CDR3 loop reads CASSFQGPITDTQYF. As DNA, the CDR3 is TGCGCCAGCAGCTTCCAGGGGCCGATCACAGATACGCAGTATTTT. Full variable domain (outside the CDR3, taken from reference TRBV5-1 and TRBJ2-3): KAGVTQTPRYLIKTRGQQVTLSCSPISGHRSVSWYQQTPGQGLQFLFEYFSETQRNKGNFPGRFSGRQFSNSRSEMNVSTLELGDSALYLCASSFQGPITDTQYFGPGTRLTVL.

The V and J genes are TRBV9 and TRBJ2-1, with D tentatively TRBD2 (5 bases). CDR1 is SGDLS and CDR2 is YYNGEE in the germline V gene. The CDR3 extends over 16 amino acids. V was cut by 1 base and J by 6 bases, with 17 bases left in between. CDR3 nucleotides: TGTGCCAGCAGCGTATTCGCCGGGGTAAGGGCCAATGAGCAGTTCTTC. It translates to CASSVFAGVRANEQFF.

This clone has more than one count but fewer than ten. The genes are TRBV18 and TRBJ2-5; no clear D. The CDR3 extends over 14 amino acids. In germline, CDR1 is KGHSH, CDR2 LQKENI. Between the trimmed V and J ends, which lost 3 bases and 0 bases, there was a span of 8 bases. CDR3 region: CASSPPGHQETQYF. CDR3 DNA sequence: TGTGCCAGCTCACCCCCAGGCCACCAAGAGACCCAGTACTTC.

This clone was seen a single time. This rearrangement joins TRBV29-1 to TRBJ1-1; TRBD1 is a possible D gene (5 bases). V was cut by 4 bases and J by 1 base, with 13 bases left in between. Germline V gene sequence: CDR1 SQVTM, CDR2 ANQGSEA. CDR3 length: 14 amino acids. CDR3 loop: CSVVSGAGNTEAFF. The CDR3 coding sequence is TGCAGCGTTGTTTCCGGGGCAGGGAACACTGAAGCTTTCTTT.

This chain uses TRBV2 with TRBJ2-7; D unresolved. Trimming shortened V by 7 bases and J by 0 bases, and 10 bases separated the two germline ends. Germline-derived CDR1 and CDR2 are SNHLY and FYNNEI. The CDR3 consists of 13 residues. In DNA form, the CDR3 reads TGTGCCAGCACCCCGGACGGCTCCTACGAGCAGTACTTC. Its protein product is CASTPDGSYEQYF. Combining the CDR3 with reference TRBV2 and TRBJ2-7 gives the whole variable domain EPEVTQTPSHQVTQMGQEVILRCVPISNHLYFYWYRQILGQKVEFLVSFYNNEISEKSEIFDDQFSVERPDGSNFTLKIRSTKLEDSAMYFCASTPDGSYEQYFGPGTRLTVT.

V is TRBV6-5 and J is TRBJ2-7; 7 bases map to TRBD2. The trim removed 5 bases at V and 3 bases at J, leaving 7 bases unmatched. The CDR3 is made up of 14 amino acids. Germline V gives CDR1 MNHEY, CDR2 SVGAGI. In DNA, the CDR3 is TGTGCCAGCAGTCTAGGACTAGTGGACTACGAGCAGTACTTC. Translating it yields CASSLGLVDYEQYF.

The rearrangement joins TRBV5-5 to TRBJ1-6, with D hard to call. The V end lost 4 bases, the J end lost 7 bases, and 6 bases lay between the germline ends. The CDR3 loop spans 12 amino acids. Germline CDR1 reads SGHKS; CDR2 reads YYEKEE (reference sequence). CDR3 protein: CASSLRNSPLHF. CDR3 nucleotide sequence: TGTGCCAGCAGCCTGAGAAATTCACCCCTCCACTTT.

This chain uses TRBV14 with TRBJ2-1; D gene unclear. CDR3 length: 14 amino acids. The V and J ends lost 0 bases and 2 bases respectively, with 5 bases between them. In germline, CDR1 is SGHDN, CDR2 FVKESK. CDR3 in amino acids: CASSQDYAYNEQFF. The CDR3 nucleotides read TGTGCCAGCAGCCAAGATTACGCCTACAATGAGCAGTTCTTC.

Regarding this clone: A junction end diverges from the germline sequence, so it may reflect a read error. The chain recombines TRBV29-1 with TRBJ2-1; TRBD2 matches 9 bases. The CDR3 is 13 residues long. Germline values: CDR1 SQVTM, CDR2 ANQGSEA. The CDR3 nucleotides are TGCAGCGTCGAAGGGACTAGCCTAAATGAGCAGTTCTTC. Translating gives CSVEGTSLNEQFF.

The CDR3 is CSSRTTARGSEQFF. In DNA form, the CDR3 reads TGCAGCTCACGGACTACAGCACGGGGGAGTGAGCAGTTCTTC. The rearrangement links TRBV29-1 to TRBJ2-1; possibly TRBD2 for D (6 bases). V was pared by 8 bases and J by 9 bases, with 23 bases between. Germline V gives CDR1 SQVTM, CDR2 ANQGSEA. There are 14 residues in the CDR3.

This clone was counted between two and nine times. The chain has TRBV5-4 and TRBJ1-6, with D possibly being TRBD1 (6 bases). From germline, CDR1 is SGHNT and CDR2 YYREEE (reference sequence). The CDR3 is 14 amino acids. V was clipped by 2 bases and J by 6 bases, with 9 bases between them. The CDR3 DNA sequence: TGTGCCAGCAGCTTAGGACAGATTAATTCACCCCTCCACTTT. This sequence encodes CASSLGQINSPLHF.

This clone is a singleton in its sample. This chain links TRBV30 with TRBJ2-4; D perhaps matches TRBD1 (5 bases). The CDR3 extends over 12 amino acids. Germline loops: CDR1 GTSNPN, CDR2 SVGIG (reference sequence). V was trimmed by 2 bases and J by 10 bases, leaving 12 bases between them. The CDR3 sequence is CAWSSDSPIQYF. The DNA of the CDR3 is TGTGCCTGGAGTTCCGACAGCCCTATTCAGTACTTC.